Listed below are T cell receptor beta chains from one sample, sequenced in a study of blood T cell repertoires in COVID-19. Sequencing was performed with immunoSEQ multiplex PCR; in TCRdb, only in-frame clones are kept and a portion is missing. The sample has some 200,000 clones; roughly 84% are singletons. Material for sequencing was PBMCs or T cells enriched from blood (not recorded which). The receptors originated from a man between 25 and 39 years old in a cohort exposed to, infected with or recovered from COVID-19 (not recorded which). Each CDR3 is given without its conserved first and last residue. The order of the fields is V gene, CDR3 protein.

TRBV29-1	SVARDRGHEKLF
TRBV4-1	ASSQILAGRPDGELF
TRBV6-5	ASSYRAGNTEAF
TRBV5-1	ASSLSIGTSLSGNTIY
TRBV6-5	ASSWKGVAYEQY
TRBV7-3	ASSLVRTGRSEQY
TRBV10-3	AISGSIGTEAF
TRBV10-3	AISGTGQISPLH
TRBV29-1	SRPGQGNEQF
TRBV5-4	ASSSSGTGNEQF
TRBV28	ASSSAGGLRDEQF
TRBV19	ASSIGAGNEQF
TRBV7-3	ASATSGSLDTQY
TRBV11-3	ASSLGEGDEAF
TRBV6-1	ASSEWVAPASNEQF
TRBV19	ASSLSTEAF
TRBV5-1	ASSLRTGGVNTEAF
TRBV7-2	ASSYSGSTYEQY
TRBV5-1	ASSLAPTGSWAPDYGYT
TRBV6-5	ASRGGPAYQPQH
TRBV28	ASSPYSRGLNYGYT
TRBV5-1	ASSVGSTTNEKLF
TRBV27	ASSLPGQYNSPLH
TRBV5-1	ASSLSGRRDNEQF
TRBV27	ASTGGWANEQF
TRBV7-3	ASSPGLRTDTQY
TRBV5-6	ASSHGDYRGEQY
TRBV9	ASSPWRGNTEAF
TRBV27	ASRTSGQGASFYGYT
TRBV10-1	ASSDPKDEGLPTDTQY
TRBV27	ASGKAGAAYNEQF
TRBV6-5	ASSSHPLAGLQY
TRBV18	ASPREGAVNSYEQY
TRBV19	ASGEGKPTGELF
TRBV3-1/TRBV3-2	ASSQELARF
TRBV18	ASSRSRDTYEQY
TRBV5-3	ARSLCRVEPQH
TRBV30	AWSDRHSQPQH
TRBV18	ASSPSTPNYEQY
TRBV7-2	ASSLGGTFNEQF
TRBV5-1	ASSERQGWGEKLF
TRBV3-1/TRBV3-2	ASSPTSGNPYNEQF
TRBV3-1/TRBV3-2	ASSSSEQF
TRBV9	ASSKRQGAGIEQY
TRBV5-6	ASSPGVRNSPLH
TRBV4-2	ASSQRPGSTDTQY
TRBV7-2	ASSLRARGAYGYT